This TCR beta chain is from a study of blood T cell repertoires in COVID-19. Study background: Samples of COVID-19 (acute and convalescent) were obtained from the United States, Italy and Spain. T cells, B-cell-depleted T cells, or PBMCs supplied cDNA or gDNA.

CDR3 size: 13 residues. Trimming took 9 bases from V and 0 from J, leaving 8 bases between them. CDR1 MNHEY and CDR2 SVGAGI come from the germline V gene. Methods used by the authors: Scientists estimated how many nucleated cells there were by amplifying reference gene primers. Sequencing was performed with immunoSEQ multiplex PCR; in TCRdb, only in-frame clones are kept and a portion is missing. The V and J calls and clone size are taken from that table; D and trimming were inferred from the DNA. The table includes under 200,000 clones, just under 85% detected once. Patients of the Seattle cohort, enrolled during active infection, were followed longitudinally.

What was sequenced was peripheral blood. The V call is TRBV6-5, the J call TRBJ1-4; D may be TRBD1 (5 bases). This TCR derives from a woman of 80 years or more with COVID-19, enrolled during active disease. The CDR3 sequence: CASRTSTNEKLFF. CDR3 bases: TGTGCCAGTAGGACATCAACTAATGAAAAACTGTTTTTT.